This T cell receptor beta chain came from a study of early T cells in non-severe SARS-CoV-2 infection. About the study: Chains stayed unpaired after sequencing of bulk RNA from unsorted whole blood.

The CDR3 extends over 14 amino acids. Trimming removed 6 bases from V and 2 bases from J, with 14 bases in between. Germline V gives CDR1 MDHEN, CDR2 SYDVKM. Concerning this clonotype itself: Its cognate antigen is unknown.

Individual cDNA molecules were tagged with unique molecular identifiers, the study reported. One entry per CDR3 protein, called by TCRdb with MiXCR from the 5' RACE reads. The profile shows about 70,000 distinct CDR3 sequences, approximately 4.6% of them singletons. Study results and caveats: Sequences matched to VDJdb favored anti-spike CD8 responses, while private and CD4 specificities were missed.

This sequence originates from an adult who was a healthcare worker with PCR-confirmed SARS-CoV-2 infection or an uninfected control (not recorded which). The donor label of this sample is uncertain. The sample here was whole blood, taken at baseline. V usage is TRBV28 and J usage is TRBJ2-7; D tentatively reads TRBD1 or TRBD2 (5 bases each). The CDR3, as DNA: TGTGCCAGCAGCCGACGGGACCCTCCCTACGAGCAGTACTTC. As protein: CASSRRDPPYEQYF.